This T cell receptor beta chain derives from a study of cytomegalovirus exposure and HLA in healthy donors. The overall study: There were nearly 120 million unique TCR beta sequences, drawn from about 190 million T cells, in an earlier analysis. Overall study findings and caveats: V- and J-gene trimming of TCR beta was linked (in a later analysis) to a missense DCLRE1C variant. In a later analysis, across HLA loci, associated TCR counts were highest for DRB1, lowest for HLA-C. Specificity for CMV antigens was confirmed in vitro for a few of the CMV-associated chains.

As for this clone: The antigen is not known.

The PCR made use of 60 Vbeta and 13 Jbeta primers. Repertoires were generated with immunoSEQ multiplex PCR, while TCRdb's copy carries only in-frame clones and drops some. This sample has 150,000 to 200,000 clones; roughly 79% occur once, and the top ten carry 2% to 2.5%. CDR1 is MDHEN and CDR2 is SYDVKM in the germline V gene. This CDR3 is built from 16 residues. The trim removed 5 bases at V and 0 bases at J, leaving 7 bases unmatched. The receptor was derived from a woman aged 25 to 39 in good health and CMV-seropositive. This chain links TRBV28 with TRBJ1-1, with 9 bases that match TRBD1. The sample consisted of PBMCs. The CDR3 reads CASSPPGTGLNTEAFF. Here the CDR3 DNA reads TGTGCCAGCAGTCCCCCCGGGACAGGGCTGAACACTGAAGCTTTCTTT. The whole variable domain, remainder taken from reference TRBV28 and TRBJ1-1, is DVKVTQSSRYLVKRTGEKVFLECVQDMDHENMFWYRQDPGLGLRLIYFSYDVKMKEKGDIPEGYSVSREKKERFSLILESASTNQTSMYLCASSPPGTGLNTEAFFGQGTRLTVV.